This entry lists 27 T cell receptor beta chains sequenced from one sample in a study of PD-L1 blockade in urothelial cancer. Repertoires were generated with immunoSEQ multiplex PCR, while TCRdb's copy carries only in-frame clones and drops some. The table shows tens of thousands of clones, with more than 85% occurring only once. Indicated time point: peripheral blood 6 weeks after treatment start. Sequenced here: PBMCs, sampled around atezolizumab (anti-PD-L1) treatment. The receptors here all came from a woman aged 80 or over with urothelial cancer.

The CDR3 loop is CASSIGSMRGSNQPQHF. Written as DNA, the CDR3 is TGTGCCAGTAGTATCGGGTCTATGCGGGGTAGCAATCAGCCCCAGCATTTT. The V and J genes are TRBV19 and TRBJ1-5; no clear D. CDR1 and CDR2 (germline): LNHDA, SQIVND (reference sequence). The CDR3 length is 17 residues. Trimming left V 3 bases short and J 0 bases short, with 15 bases between.

The chain carries TRBV30 and TRBJ1-2, with 9 positions matching TRBD1. Germline-derived CDR1 and CDR2 are GTSNPN and SVGIG (reference sequence). CDR3 length equals 12 residues. V lost 2 bases, J lost 7 bases, and 2 bases stayed unmatched. CDR3 sequence: CAWSLQGAGYTF. The CDR3 coding sequence is TGTGCCTGGAGTTTACAGGGGGCTGGCTACACCTTC. The entire variable domain, with the rest obtained from reference TRBV30 and TRBJ1-2, is as follows: SQTIHQWPATLVQPVGSPLSLECTVEGTSNPNLYWYRQAAGRGLQLLFYSVGIGQISSEVPQNLSASRPQDRQFILSSKKLLLSDSGFYLCAWSLQGAGYTFGSGTRLTVV.

The rearrangement uses TRBV7-9 and TRBJ1-1, with 7 bases matching TRBD1. Trimming removed 5 bases from V and 1 base from J; junction bases left unmatched: 4. The CDR3 extends over 14 amino acids. Germline V CDR1 and CDR2: SEHNR, FQNEAQ (reference sequence). CDR3 coding DNA: TGTGCCAGCAGCACCCGGACAGGGAACACTGAAGCTTTCTTT. It codes for CASSTRTGNTEAFF.

This clone came up once. The chain couples TRBV6-1 to TRBJ2-7; 7 nucleotides line up with TRBD2. Germline trimming cut 0 bases from V and 4 bases from J; bases unmatched to any gene: 3. Looked up from germline, CDR1 is MNHNS and CDR2 is SASEGT. This CDR3 region has 14 residues. As DNA, the CDR3 is TGTGCCAGCAGTGAAGCAGCTAGCGGATACGAGCAGTACTTC. Translated, it gives CASSEAASGYEQYF.

This clone was recorded only once. The chain's CDR3 is CSVAPQDSYEQYF. The CDR3 DNA is TGCAGCGTTGCCCCACAGGATTCCTACGAGCAGTACTTC. V is TRBV29-1 and J is TRBJ2-7; a weak D match, TRBD1 (5 bases). The CDR3 consists of 13 residues. V was pared by 4 bases and J by 1 base, with 11 bases between. Germline V gene lookup returns CDR1 SQVTM and CDR2 ANQGSEA.

The chain is built from TRBV7-8 and TRBJ2-1; a weak D match, TRBD2 (5 bases). The CDR3 contains 14 residues. CDR1 and CDR2 from the germline V gene are SGHVS and FQNEAQ. The V gene lost 1 base and the J gene lost 7 bases, with 11 bases spanning the gap. DNA of the CDR3: TGTGCCAGCAGCTTAGGGTCTACGGGGAATGAGCAGTTCTTC. Its translation is CASSLGSTGNEQFF.

The V gene is TRBV7-9, the J gene TRBJ2-7; 15 nucleotides line up with TRBD2. This CDR3 has 16 amino acids. Trimming took 5 bases from V and 5 from J; bases not matched to a gene: 7. Germline CDR1 reads SEHNR; CDR2 reads FQNEAQ (reference sequence). The CDR3 loop reads CASSHGLAGGPHEQYF. CDR3 nucleotide sequence: TGTGCCAGCAGCCACGGACTAGCGGGAGGGCCGCACGAGCAGTACTTC. Based on the CDR3 plus reference TRBV7-9 and TRBJ2-7, the full variable domain is DTGVSQNPRHKITKRGQNVTFRCDPISEHNRLYWYRQTLGQGPEFLTYFQNEAQLEKSRLLSDRFSAERPKGSFSTLEIQRTEQGDSAMYLCASSHGLAGGPHEQYFGPGTRLTVT.

This chain links TRBV18 with TRBJ2-4; no clear D. CDR3 size: 14 residues. Germline values: CDR1 KGHSH, CDR2 LQKENI. V was trimmed by 6 bases and J by 6 bases, leaving 15 bases between them. Here the CDR3 reads CASSPSLEVNIQYF. As DNA, the CDR3 is TGTGCCAGCTCCCCCAGCCTTGAGGTAAACATTCAGTACTTC.

The rearrangement uses TRBV7-3 and TRBJ2-3, with D perhaps matching TRBD2 (7 bases). The CDR3 loop spans 14 amino acids. CDR1 is SGHTA, CDR2 FQGTGA, per germline. The V end lost 5 bases, the J end lost 0 bases, and 9 bases lay between the germline ends. Written as DNA, the CDR3 is TGTGCCAGCAGCCGCGGGGGCAGCACAGATACGCAGTATTTT. As protein: CASSRGGSTDTQYF.

V usage is TRBV5-4 and J usage is TRBJ1-2, with TRBD1 as a possible D gene (5 bases). CDR3 length equals 13 residues. The V end lost 2 bases, the J end lost 4 bases, and 9 bases lay between the germline ends. Germline CDR1 reads SGHNT; CDR2 reads YYREEE (reference sequence). The CDR3 sequence is CASSFDRAYGYTF. The CDR3 DNA follows: TGTGCCAGCAGCTTTGACAGAGCCTATGGCTACACCTTC.

The CDR3 nucleotides are TGTGCCAGCACCGAGTCCCGGGACAGGGGACCGCGATCCTACGAGCAGTACTTC. This translates into CASTESRDRGPRSYEQYF. V usage is TRBV5-5 and J usage is TRBJ2-7; 10 positions match TRBD1. CDR1 and CDR2 (germline): SGHKS, YYEKEE (reference sequence). Germline trimming cut 6 bases from V and 1 base from J; bases unmatched to any gene: 16. This CDR3 spans 18 amino acids.

V is TRBV7-6 and J is TRBJ2-5; no clear D gene. Germline V lookup: CDR1 SGHVS, CDR2 FNYEAQ. The CDR3 totals 15 residues. V shed 0 bases and J shed 2 bases, with 10 bases lying between them. The CDR3 DNA is TGTGCCAGCAGCTTAGCGAGAGCGCAGCAAGAGACCCAGTACTTC. Encoded protein: CASSLARAQQETQYF.

The chain employs TRBV28 and TRBJ2-5; 9 bases map to TRBD1. Trimming cost V 1 base and J 1 base; bases outside gene matches: 1. CDR1 and CDR2 from the germline V gene are MDHEN and SYDVKM. The CDR3 length is 15 residues. CDR3 nucleotide sequence: TGTGCCAGCAGTTTATCGGACAGGGGCCAAGAGACCCAGTACTTC. This encodes CASSLSDRGQETQYF. Full variable domain (missing parts from reference TRBV28 and TRBJ2-5): DVKVTQSSRYLVKRTGEKVFLECVQDMDHENMFWYRQDPGLGLRLIYFSYDVKMKEKGDIPEGYSVSREKKERFSLILESASTNQTSMYLCASSLSDRGQETQYFGPGTRLLVL.

This rearrangement joins TRBV4-2 to TRBJ1-3; D might be TRBD1 (6 bases). Looked up from germline, CDR1 is LGHNA and CDR2 is YNFKEQ. V lost 4 bases, J lost 6 bases, and 13 bases lay in between. This CDR3 contains 14 residues. The DNA for the CDR3 is TGTGCCAGCAGCCCCGGACAGCGAGAAAACACCATATATTTT. Translation gives CASSPGQRENTIYF.

The chain has TRBV28 and TRBJ2-5, with TRBD2 matching over 8 bases. J lost 4 bases, V lost 6 bases, and 16 bases had no gene match. The CDR3 totals 17 residues. Germline V gene data show CDR1 as MDHEN and CDR2 as SYDVKM. As DNA, the CDR3 is TGTGCCAGCAGCCCAAGTCCGGGGGGGGGAGGAGGAGAGACCCAGTACTTC. This gives the protein CASSPSPGGGGGETQYF.

The V call is TRBV4-2, the J call TRBJ1-2, with 7 bases aligning to TRBD1. This CDR3 contains 19 residues. Losses at the gene ends were 0 bases for V and 2 bases for J; bases not matched to a gene: 15. CDR1 and CDR2 (germline): LGHNA, YNFKEQ. CDR3 residues: CASSQDLQIFVDRNYGYTF. The CDR3 nucleotides read TGTGCCAGCAGCCAAGATCTCCAAATTTTTGTGGACAGGAACTATGGCTACACCTTC.

The chain combines TRBV5-4 with TRBJ1-4, with D possibly being TRBD1 (6 bases). The germline V gene encodes CDR1 SGHNT and CDR2 YYREEE (reference sequence). Deletions cut 0 bases from V and 14 bases from J, with 14 bases between. The CDR3 loop spans 13 amino acids. The CDR3 loop is CASSLVGTLHLFF. CDR3 in DNA: TGTGCCAGCAGCTTGGTAGGGACACTCCACCTGTTTTTT.

About this clone itself: Other DNA sequences in this specimen translate into the identical CDR3. The V and J genes are TRBV5-1 and TRBJ1-1; 8 bases match TRBD1. Germline CDR1 SGHRS, CDR2 YFSETQ. V dropped 0 bases and J dropped 5; count of bases not matched to a gene: 6. The CDR3 runs 15 residues. The CDR3 is CASSLAAGGATEAFF. DNA of the CDR3: TGCGCCAGCAGCTTGGCGGCAGGGGGCGCGACTGAAGCTTTCTTT.

The chain is built from TRBV4-1 and TRBJ1-4; perhaps TRBD1 as D (5 bases). This CDR3 spans 14 amino acids. Germline CDR1 is MGHRA and CDR2 is YSYEKL. Trimming stripped 0 bases from V and 7 bases from J, with 9 bases between. The CDR3 DNA is TGCGCCAGCAGCCAAGAAGGACATTTTGAAAAACTGTTTTTT. Its translation: CASSQEGHFEKLFF.

The rearrangement joins TRBV7-8 to TRBJ1-5; 7 bases align to TRBD1. Germline V gives CDR1 SGHVS, CDR2 FQNEAQ. J was trimmed by 2 bases and V by 3 bases; bases with no gene match: 4. The CDR3 is 15 amino acids. CDR3 in DNA: TGTGCCAGCAGCTTTGGGACAGCCCGCAATCAGCCCCAGCATTTT. This gives the protein CASSFGTARNQPQHF.

V gene TRBV27 combines with J gene TRBJ1-1; 11 nucleotides align to TRBD1. The CDR3 sequence is 14 residues long. V lost 7 bases, J lost 3 bases, and 4 bases stayed unmatched. Germline V gene sequence: CDR1 MNHEY, CDR2 SMNVEV (reference sequence). The CDR3 bases are TGTGCCAGCACCCCGGGACAGGGGGACACTGAAGCTTTCTTT. This encodes CASTPGQGDTEAFF.

V and J are TRBV28 and TRBJ2-7; weak D call: TRBD2 (6 bases). The CDR3 has 15 residues. Germline V gene sequence: CDR1 MDHEN, CDR2 SYDVKM. V was clipped by 3 bases and J by 0 bases, with 12 bases between them. CDR3 amino acids: CASSLAGWTSYEQYF. CDR3 DNA: TGTGCCAGCAGTTTGGCGGGATGGACCTCCTACGAGCAGTACTTC.

CDR3 amino acids: CARRRGNGANVLTF. CDR3 in DNA: TGTGCTCGGCGACGCGGGAATGGGGCCAACGTCCTGACTTTC. V gene TRBV2 combines with J gene TRBJ2-6, with TRBD2 as a possible D gene (6 bases). The germline V gene has CDR1 SNHLY and CDR2 FYNNEI. This CDR3 spans 14 amino acids.

The chain carries TRBV27 and TRBJ1-2; 8 bases are a match to TRBD1. Unmatched junction bases numbered 5, after V lost 0 bases and J lost 5 bases. Germline CDR1 is MNHEY and CDR2 is SMNVEV (reference sequence). This CDR3 has 15 residues. DNA of the CDR3: TGTGCCAGCAGTTTATCCGGGACAGGAGTATATGGCTACACCTTC. Encoded protein: CASSLSGTGVYGYTF.

This clone showed up just once. V and J are TRBV28 and TRBJ1-2, with TRBD1 as a possible D gene (5 bases). The CDR3 totals 11 residues. Trimming stripped 6 bases from V and 5 bases from J, with 7 bases between. The germline gives CDR1 MDHEN, CDR2 SYDVKM. In DNA, the CDR3 is TGTGCCAGCAGCTCAGGGTATGGCTACACCTTC. Its protein is CASSSGYGYTF.

The chain is built from TRBV27 and TRBJ2-2; maybe TRBD2 (6 bases). Germline V lookup: CDR1 MNHEY, CDR2 SMNVEV (reference sequence). V was cut by 5 bases and J by 7 bases, with 17 bases left in between. This CDR3 is 15 amino acids long. CDR3 DNA sequence: TGTGCCAGCAGTGCTCGGGACTTCATAGGCGGGGAGCTGTTTTTT. This sequence encodes CASSARDFIGGELFF.

The J gene is TRBJ2-1, the V gene TRBV19; TRBD2 agrees at 8 bases. The germline V gene encodes CDR1 LNHDA and CDR2 SQIVND (reference sequence). Trimming cost V 3 bases and J 0 bases; bases outside gene matches: 4. The CDR3 spans 16 residues. CDR3 nucleotides: TGTGCCAGTAGTATTCGGGGGGGACTCTCCTACAATGAGCAGTTCTTC. Translation: CASSIRGGLSYNEQFF.